A single sample is the source of the 15 T cell receptor beta chains below, sequenced in a study of blood T cell repertoires in COVID-19. Profiling relied on immunoSEQ multiplex PCR, and the TCRdb table lists in-frame clones only, not all of them. Counted here are approximately 85,000 clones, roughly four fifths occurring once; the ten biggest clones make up about 12%. Sequencing was performed on peripheral blood. These receptors all stem from a human donor in a cohort sampled during active COVID-19.

The V call is TRBV28, the J call TRBJ2-7, with 7 positions matching TRBD1. Germline V gene sequence: CDR1 MDHEN, CDR2 SYDVKM. The CDR3 totals 14 residues. Trimming removed 5 bases from V and 4 bases from J; junction bases left unmatched: 8. In DNA, the CDR3 is TGTGCCAGCAGTCCCCCAGGGGGTTTGTACGAGCAGTACTTC. This encodes CASSPPGGLYEQYF.

This clone was found a few times. This chain uses TRBV2 with TRBJ2-7; no definite D call. Looked up from germline, CDR1 is SNHLY and CDR2 is FYNNEI. Trimming took off 8 bases at V and 6 bases at J, with 17 bases between the two ends. The CDR3 length is 13 residues. The CDR3 nucleotides are TGTGCCAGCGCCAGGCACCAAGGCCTCGAGCAGTACTTC. Amino acids: CASARHQGLEQYF.

This chain connects TRBV19 to TRBJ2-7; 9 bases align to TRBD2. The germline V gene encodes CDR1 LNHDA and CDR2 SQIVND (reference sequence). The junction had 6 bases not matched to a gene; V was cut back by 3 bases and J by 0 bases. This CDR3 has 16 residues. The DNA for the CDR3 is TGTGCCAGTAGTATCGGGTCTAGCGGGGTCTCCTACGAGCAGTACTTC. Translating it yields CASSIGSSGVSYEQYF.

The chain couples TRBV5-1 to TRBJ2-7; TRBD1 matches 10 bases. Germline V CDR1 and CDR2: SGHRS, YFSETQ. The CDR3 has 16 residues. The V gene end was trimmed by 0 bases and the J gene end by 2 bases; junction bases not matched to a gene: 5. CDR3 region: CASSLDPGTGAYEQYF. In nucleotides, the CDR3 is TGCGCCAGCAGCTTGGATCCGGGGACAGGGGCCTACGAGCAGTACTTC.

The rearrangement uses TRBV9 and TRBJ2-2; TRBD1 aligns across 7 bases. Germline V lookup: CDR1 SGDLS, CDR2 YYNGEE. The CDR3 is 16 residues long. V gave up 4 bases and J gave up 0 bases; unmatched junction bases: 6. CDR3 in DNA: TGTGCCAGCAGCCCCCAGGGGGTTTCGAACACCGGGGAGCTGTTTTTT. Its protein is CASSPQGVSNTGELFF. The whole variable domain, remainder taken from reference TRBV9 and TRBJ2-2, is DSGVTQTPKHLITATGQRVTLRCSPRSGDLSVYWYQQSLDQGLQFLIQYYNGEERAKGNILERFSAQQFPDLHSELNLSSLELGDSALYFCASSPQGVSNTGELFFGEGSRLTVL.

The genes are TRBV2 and TRBJ2-7; TRBD1 aligns across 7 bases. Germline CDR1 and CDR2: SNHLY and FYNNEI. The CDR3 is made up of 13 amino acids. The ends lost 6 bases at V and 4 bases at J; junction bases unmatched: 6. CDR3 DNA: TGTGCCAGCAGGGGGGACAGTCTATACGAGCAGTACTTC. As protein: CASRGDSLYEQYF.

The chain carries TRBV29-1 and TRBJ1-5; 9 bases line up with TRBD1. Germline V gene data show CDR1 as SQVTM and CDR2 as ANQGSEA. CDR3 length: 12 amino acids. Germline trimming cut 8 bases from V and 7 bases from J; bases unmatched to any gene: 6. The CDR3 sequence is CSTGDRDQPQHF. In DNA, the CDR3 is TGCAGCACCGGGGACAGGGACCAGCCCCAGCATTTT.

V gene TRBV14 combines with J gene TRBJ2-5, with D maybe TRBD2 (6 bases). Looked up from germline, CDR1 is SGHDN and CDR2 is FVKESK. This CDR3 region has 15 residues. Deletions cut 4 bases from V and 2 bases from J, with 14 bases between. As DNA, the CDR3 is TGTGCCAGCAGCCCCTGGTTGGGGGGACAAGAGACCCAGTACTTC. The encoded protein is CASSPWLGGQETQYF.

CDR3 in DNA: TGTGCCAGCTCCCCGACAGGGGCGAATGAAAAACTGTTTTTT. It translates to CASSPTGANEKLFF. V gene TRBV18 combines with J gene TRBJ1-4; 8 bases map to TRBD1. V lost 6 bases to trimming and J lost 5 bases; unmatched junction nucleotides: 5. The CDR3 sequence is 14 residues long. In germline, CDR1 is KGHSH, CDR2 LQKENI.

This chain links TRBV7-2 with TRBJ2-3; TRBD2 matches at 12 bases. This CDR3 is 17 amino acids long. J was trimmed by 2 bases and V by 3 bases; bases with no gene match: 6. Germline-derived CDR1 and CDR2 are SGHTA and FQGNSA. Here the CDR3 reads CASSFGTSGRSTDTQYF. The CDR3, as DNA: TGTGCCAGCAGCTTCGGGACTAGCGGGCGATCCACAGATACGCAGTATTTT.

The V and J genes are TRBV18 and TRBJ2-7; TRBD2 might be the D (5 bases). The V end lost 3 bases, the J end lost 1 base, and 10 bases lay between the germline ends. Per germline, CDR1 KGHSH and CDR2 LQKENI. The CDR3 runs to 14 residues. CDR3 DNA: TGTGCCAGCTCACCGACTATACCTTCCTACGAGCAGTACTTC. Its protein product is CASSPTIPSYEQYF.

As concerns this clone: The junction departs from the called germline gene at one end, perhaps through a read error. This chain uses TRBV2 with TRBJ2-3; the D gene is possibly TRBD2 (6 bases). Per the germline V gene, CDR1 is SNHLY and CDR2 is FYNNEI. There are 15 residues in the CDR3. The CDR3, as DNA: TGTGTCAGCAGTCCTACCACTAGCCGTCCAGATACGCAGTATTTT. Translated, it gives CVSSPTTSRPDTQYF.

This clone was seen more than once but under ten times. CDR3 in DNA: TGTGCCAGCAGCTTGAGCGGGGGGCGCAATGAGCAGTTCTTC. It is translated as CASSLSGGRNEQFF. The chain recombines TRBV7-2 with TRBJ2-1; 9 bases are shared with TRBD2. Per germline, CDR1 SGHTA and CDR2 FQGNSA. The CDR3 runs 14 residues. V lost 3 bases and J lost 6; bases outside the gene matches: 3.

V and J are TRBV10-1 and TRBJ1-1; 8 bases line up with TRBD1. With V trimmed by 0 bases and J by 10 bases, 7 bases remained unmatched. The CDR3 totals 14 residues. The germline V gene has CDR1 WNHNN and CDR2 SYGVQD (reference sequence). The CDR3 loop is CASSESMFRGRAFF. The CDR3 DNA reads TGCGCCAGCAGTGAGTCGATGTTCAGGGGGCGAGCTTTCTTT.

This clone turned up a few times. This sequence joins TRBV3-1 (or the pseudogene TRBV3-2) and TRBJ1-1; D gene unclear. CDR3 length equals 12 residues. V was cut by 6 bases and J by 10 bases, with 15 bases left in between. Germline V lookup: CDR1 LGHDT, CDR2 YNNKEL (reference sequence). CDR3 sequence (DNA): TGTGCCAGCAGTCCCCGGGGTCCGGGAGCTTTCTTT. It yields the protein CASSPRGPGAFF.